This TCR beta chain was captured by sequencing in a study of T cell responses to AZD1222 COVID-19 vaccine. The repertoire was sequenced with immunoSEQ multiplex PCR; TCRdb's copy has only in-frame clones and lacks some. The sample lists some 100,000 clones; around nine tenths were seen once. As to this clone: What it binds is unknown.

CDR1 MDHEN and CDR2 SYDVKM come from the germline V gene. V was pared by 6 bases and J by 1 base, with 18 bases of the junction left unmatched. The CDR3 runs 19 residues. Overall study findings and caveats: Regions left unmutated in variants are reportedly the target of nearly half of spike-specific TCRs. Spike-specific TCRs gained breadth and depth after people received two AZD1222 doses. Dominant at 160-218 and 743-854, vaccine-associated CD4 TCRs also spanned spike. Clonal diversity was possibly underestimated, and white British individuals and females predominated among donors.

This sequence originates from an adult in good health. The gene calls are TRBV28 and TRBJ2-1; TRBD1 agrees at 7 bases. This specimen was peripheral blood, taken on day 0 of AZD1222 vaccination. CDR3 bases: TGTGCCAGCAGCCCGATCGCGATCGGGACAGTAAATTCCTACAATGAGCAGTTCTTC. Its translation: CASSPIAIGTVNSYNEQFF.